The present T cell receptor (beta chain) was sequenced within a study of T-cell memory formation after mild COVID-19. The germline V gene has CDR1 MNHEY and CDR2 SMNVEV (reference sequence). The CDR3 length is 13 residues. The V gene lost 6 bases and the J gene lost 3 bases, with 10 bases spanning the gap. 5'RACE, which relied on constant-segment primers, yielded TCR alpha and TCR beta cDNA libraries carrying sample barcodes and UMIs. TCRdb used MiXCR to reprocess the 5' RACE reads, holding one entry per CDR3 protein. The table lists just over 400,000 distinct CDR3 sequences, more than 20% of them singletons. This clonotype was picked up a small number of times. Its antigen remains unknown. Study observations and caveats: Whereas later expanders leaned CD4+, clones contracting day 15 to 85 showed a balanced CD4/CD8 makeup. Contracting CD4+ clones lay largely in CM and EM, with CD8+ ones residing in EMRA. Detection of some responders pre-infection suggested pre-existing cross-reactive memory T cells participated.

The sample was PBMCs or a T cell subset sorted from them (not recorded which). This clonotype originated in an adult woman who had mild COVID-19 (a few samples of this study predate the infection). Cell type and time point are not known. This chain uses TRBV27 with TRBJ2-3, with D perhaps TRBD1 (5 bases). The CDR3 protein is CASSETETDTQYF. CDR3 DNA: TGTGCCAGCAGCGAGACAGAGACAGATACGCAGTATTTT.